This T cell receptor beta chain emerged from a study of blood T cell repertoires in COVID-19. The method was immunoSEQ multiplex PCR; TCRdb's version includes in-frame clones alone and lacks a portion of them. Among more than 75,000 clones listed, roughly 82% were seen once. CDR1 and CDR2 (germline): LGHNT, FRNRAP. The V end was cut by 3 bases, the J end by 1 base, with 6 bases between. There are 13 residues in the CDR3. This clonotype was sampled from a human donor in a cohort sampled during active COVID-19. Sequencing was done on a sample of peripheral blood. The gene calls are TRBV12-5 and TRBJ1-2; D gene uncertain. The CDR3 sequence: CASGFSNNYGYTF. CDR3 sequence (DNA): TGTGCTAGTGGTTTTAGTAATAACTATGGCTACACCTTC.